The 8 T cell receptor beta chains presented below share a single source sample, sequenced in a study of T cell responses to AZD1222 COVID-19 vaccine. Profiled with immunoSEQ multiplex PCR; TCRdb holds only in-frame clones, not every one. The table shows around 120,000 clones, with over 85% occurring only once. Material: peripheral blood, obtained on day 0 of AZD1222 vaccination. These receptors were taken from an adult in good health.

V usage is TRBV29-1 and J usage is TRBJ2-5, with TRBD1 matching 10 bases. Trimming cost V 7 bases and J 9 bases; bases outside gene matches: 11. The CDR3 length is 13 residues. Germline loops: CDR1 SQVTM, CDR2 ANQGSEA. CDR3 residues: CSGGTGVRMAQYF. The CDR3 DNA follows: TGCAGCGGGGGGACAGGGGTGCGTATGGCCCAGTACTTC.

The CDR3 loop reads CASSLATDLYEQYF. The DNA of the CDR3 is TGCGCCAGCAGCTTGGCGACGGACCTCTACGAGCAGTACTTC. V is TRBV5-1 and J is TRBJ2-7; D is unclear. The CDR3 is made up of 14 amino acids. From germline, CDR1 is SGHRS and CDR2 YFSETQ. Trimming took 0 bases from V and 3 from J, leaving 10 bases between them.

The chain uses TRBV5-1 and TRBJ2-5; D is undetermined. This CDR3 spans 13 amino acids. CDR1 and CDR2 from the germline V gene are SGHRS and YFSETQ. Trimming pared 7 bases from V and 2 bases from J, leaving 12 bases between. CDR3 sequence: CASGPTPQETQYF. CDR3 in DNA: TGCGCCAGCGGGCCGACACCGCAAGAGACCCAGTACTTC.

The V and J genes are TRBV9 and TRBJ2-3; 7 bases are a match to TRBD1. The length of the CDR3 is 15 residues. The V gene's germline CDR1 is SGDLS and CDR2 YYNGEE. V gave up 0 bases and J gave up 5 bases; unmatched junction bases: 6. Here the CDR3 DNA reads TGTGCCAGCAGCGTAGCGGAAACAGGGGTAGATACGCAGTATTTT. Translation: CASSVAETGVDTQYF.

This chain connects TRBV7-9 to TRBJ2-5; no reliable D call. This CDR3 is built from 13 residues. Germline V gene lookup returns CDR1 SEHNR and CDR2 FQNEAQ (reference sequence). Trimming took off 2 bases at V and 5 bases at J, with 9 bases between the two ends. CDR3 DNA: TGTGCCAGCAGCTTAATAGGCCCCGAGACCCAGTACTTC. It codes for CASSLIGPETQYF.

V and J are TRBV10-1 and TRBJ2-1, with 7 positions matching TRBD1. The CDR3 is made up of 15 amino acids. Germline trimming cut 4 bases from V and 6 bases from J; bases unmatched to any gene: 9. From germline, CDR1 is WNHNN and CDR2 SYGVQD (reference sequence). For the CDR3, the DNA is TGCGCCAGCAGTGCCGGGCAGGGGGTCGGCAATGAGCAGTTCTTC. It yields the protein CASSAGQGVGNEQFF.

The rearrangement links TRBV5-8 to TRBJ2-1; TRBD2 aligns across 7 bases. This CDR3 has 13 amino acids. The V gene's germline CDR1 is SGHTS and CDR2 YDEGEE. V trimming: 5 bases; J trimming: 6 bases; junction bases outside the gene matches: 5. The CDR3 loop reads CASRREFGNEQFF. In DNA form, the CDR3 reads TGTGCCAGCAGGCGGGAGTTTGGCAATGAGCAGTTCTTC.

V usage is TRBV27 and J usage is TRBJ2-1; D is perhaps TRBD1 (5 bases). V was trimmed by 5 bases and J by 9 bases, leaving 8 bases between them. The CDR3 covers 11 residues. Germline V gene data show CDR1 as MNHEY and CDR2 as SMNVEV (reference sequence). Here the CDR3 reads CASSDSSEQFF. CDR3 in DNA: TGTGCCAGCAGTGACAGTAGTGAGCAGTTCTTC.